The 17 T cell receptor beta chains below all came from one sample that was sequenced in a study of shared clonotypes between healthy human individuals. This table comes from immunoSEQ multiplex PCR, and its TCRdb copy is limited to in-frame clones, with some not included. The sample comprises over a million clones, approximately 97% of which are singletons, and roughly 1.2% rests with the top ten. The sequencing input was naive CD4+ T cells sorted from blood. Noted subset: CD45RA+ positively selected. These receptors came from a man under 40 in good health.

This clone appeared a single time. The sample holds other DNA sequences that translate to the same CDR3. CDR3: CASSPRSSYEQYF. The DNA of the CDR3 is TGTGCCAGCAGCCCCCGCAGTTCGTACGAGCAGTACTTC. The rearrangement links TRBV7-9 to TRBJ2-7, with D unresolved. This CDR3 is 13 amino acids long. The germline CDR1 and CDR2 sequences are SEHNR and FQNEAQ (reference sequence). V shed 5 bases and J shed 4 bases, with 12 bases lying between them.

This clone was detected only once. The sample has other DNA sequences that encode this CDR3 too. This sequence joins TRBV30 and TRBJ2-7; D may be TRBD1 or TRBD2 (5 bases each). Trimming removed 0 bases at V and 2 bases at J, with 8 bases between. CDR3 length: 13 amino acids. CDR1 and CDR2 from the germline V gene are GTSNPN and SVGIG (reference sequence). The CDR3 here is CAWSVRGPYEQYF. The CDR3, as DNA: TGTGCCTGGAGTGTTCGGGGCCCCTACGAGCAGTACTTC.

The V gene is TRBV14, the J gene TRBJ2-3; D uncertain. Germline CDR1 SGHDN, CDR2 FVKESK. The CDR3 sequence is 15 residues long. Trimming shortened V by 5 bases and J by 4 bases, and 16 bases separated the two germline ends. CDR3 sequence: CASSGATSAPDTQYF. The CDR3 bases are TGTGCCAGCAGCGGTGCCACCTCTGCCCCAGATACGCAGTATTTT.

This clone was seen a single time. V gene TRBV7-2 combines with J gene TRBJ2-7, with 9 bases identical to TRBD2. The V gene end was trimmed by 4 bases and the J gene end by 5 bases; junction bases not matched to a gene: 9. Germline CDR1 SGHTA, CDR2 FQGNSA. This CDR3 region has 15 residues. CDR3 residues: CASSWQPGLADEQYF. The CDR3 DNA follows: TGTGCCAGCAGCTGGCAGCCGGGACTAGCAGACGAGCAGTACTTC.

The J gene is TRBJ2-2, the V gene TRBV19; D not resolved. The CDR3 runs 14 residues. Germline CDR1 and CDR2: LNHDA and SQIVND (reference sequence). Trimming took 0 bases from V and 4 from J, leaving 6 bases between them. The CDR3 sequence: CASSIEVSTGELFF. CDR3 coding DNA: TGTGCCAGTAGTATAGAAGTCAGCACCGGGGAGCTGTTTTTT.

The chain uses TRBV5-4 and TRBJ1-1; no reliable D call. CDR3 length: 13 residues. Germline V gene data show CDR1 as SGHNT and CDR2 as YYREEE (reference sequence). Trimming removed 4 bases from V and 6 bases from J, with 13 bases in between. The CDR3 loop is CASSLLGSAEAFF. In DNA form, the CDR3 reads TGTGCCAGCAGCCTCTTGGGAAGCGCTGAAGCTTTCTTT.

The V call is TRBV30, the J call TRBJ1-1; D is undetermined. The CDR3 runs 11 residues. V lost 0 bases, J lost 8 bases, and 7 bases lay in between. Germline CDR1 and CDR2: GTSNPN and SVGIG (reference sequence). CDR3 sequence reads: CAWSVLGEAFF. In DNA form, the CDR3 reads TGTGCCTGGAGTGTACTGGGAGAAGCTTTCTTT.

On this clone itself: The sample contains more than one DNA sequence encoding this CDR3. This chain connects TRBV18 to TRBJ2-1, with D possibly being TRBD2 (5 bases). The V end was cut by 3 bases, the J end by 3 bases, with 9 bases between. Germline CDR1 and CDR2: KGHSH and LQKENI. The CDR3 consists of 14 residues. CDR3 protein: CASSPSGNYNEQFF. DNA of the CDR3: TGTGCCAGCTCACCCTCCGGGAACTACAATGAGCAGTTCTTC.

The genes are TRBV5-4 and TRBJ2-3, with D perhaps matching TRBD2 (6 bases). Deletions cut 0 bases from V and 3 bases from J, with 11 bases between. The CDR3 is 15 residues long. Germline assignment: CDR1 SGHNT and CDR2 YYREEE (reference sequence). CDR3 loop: CASSLGGIGTDTQYF. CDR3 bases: TGTGCCAGCAGCTTGGGCGGGATTGGGACAGATACGCAGTATTTT.

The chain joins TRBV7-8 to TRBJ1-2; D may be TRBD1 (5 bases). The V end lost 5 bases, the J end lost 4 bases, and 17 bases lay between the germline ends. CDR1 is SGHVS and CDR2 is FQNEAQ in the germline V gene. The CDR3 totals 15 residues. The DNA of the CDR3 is TGTGCCAGCAGCATCACCCCGGGACGGCCCTATGGCTACACCTTC. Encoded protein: CASSITPGRPYGYTF.

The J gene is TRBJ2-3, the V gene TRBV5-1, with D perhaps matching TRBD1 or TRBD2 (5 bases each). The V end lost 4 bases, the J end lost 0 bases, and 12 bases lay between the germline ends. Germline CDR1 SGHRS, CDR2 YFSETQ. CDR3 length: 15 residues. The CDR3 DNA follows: TGCGCCAGCAGCCCGGGGCTTTCTAGCACAGATACGCAGTATTTT. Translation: CASSPGLSSTDTQYF.

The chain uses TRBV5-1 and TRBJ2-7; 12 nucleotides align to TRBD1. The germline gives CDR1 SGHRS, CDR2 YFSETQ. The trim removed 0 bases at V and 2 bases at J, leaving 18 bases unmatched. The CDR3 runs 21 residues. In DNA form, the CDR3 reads TGCGCCAGCAGCTTGGACACCGGGACAGGGGGCGGTTGGCTTAGCCCCTACGAGCAGTACTTC. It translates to CASSLDTGTGGGWLSPYEQYF.

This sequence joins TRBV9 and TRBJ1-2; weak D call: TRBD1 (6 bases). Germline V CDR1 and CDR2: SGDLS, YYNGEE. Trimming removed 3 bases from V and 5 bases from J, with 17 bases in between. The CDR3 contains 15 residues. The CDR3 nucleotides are TGTGCCAGCAGCGGGAGCAGGGGATTTGGGTATGGCTACACCTTC. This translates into CASSGSRGFGYGYTF.

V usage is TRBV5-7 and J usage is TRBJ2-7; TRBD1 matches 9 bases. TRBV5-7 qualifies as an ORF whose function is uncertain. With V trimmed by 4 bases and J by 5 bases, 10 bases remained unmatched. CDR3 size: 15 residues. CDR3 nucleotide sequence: TGTGCCAGCAGCATATCCGGGACAGGGACCCACGAGCAGTACTTC. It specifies CASSISGTGTHEQYF.

CDR3 DNA sequence: TGTGCCAGCAGGGACCTCGGGACTAGCGGCTACGAGCAGTACTTC. It yields the protein CASRDLGTSGYEQYF. This rearrangement joins TRBV2 to TRBJ2-7; 11 bases match TRBD2. The ends lost 6 bases at V and 3 bases at J; junction bases unmatched: 7. The CDR3 totals 15 residues. Germline V gives CDR1 SNHLY, CDR2 FYNNEI.

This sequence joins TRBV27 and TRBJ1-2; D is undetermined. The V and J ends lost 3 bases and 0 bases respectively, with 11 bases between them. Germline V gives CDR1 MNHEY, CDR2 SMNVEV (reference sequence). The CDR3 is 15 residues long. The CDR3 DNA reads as TGTGCCAGCAGTTTTCTCACGGGAGCTAACTATGGCTACACCTTC. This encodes CASSFLTGANYGYTF.

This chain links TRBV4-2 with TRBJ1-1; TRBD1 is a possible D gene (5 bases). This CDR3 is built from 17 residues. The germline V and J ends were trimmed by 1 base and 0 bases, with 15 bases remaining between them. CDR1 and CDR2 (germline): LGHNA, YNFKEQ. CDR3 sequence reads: CASSQGLDGRVNTEAFF. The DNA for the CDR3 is TGTGCCAGCAGCCAAGGACTAGATGGCAGGGTGAACACTGAAGCTTTCTTT.